The present T cell receptor (beta chain) was sequenced within a study of OX40 agonist ivuxolimab in advanced cancers. In the study overall: Ivuxolimab was a fully human IgG2 agonistic monoclonal antibody targeting the costimulatory receptor OX40 (CD134). Among the approximately 54 dose-escalation patients, about 20 had hepatocellular carcinoma, 15 or so melanoma, 9 renal cell carcinoma and 9 head and neck cancer. Intravenous ivuxolimab was administered to patients every 2 weeks at six dose levels: 0.01, 0.1, 0.3, 1.5, 3 and 10 mg/kg. In the dose-escalation cohort, around 80% of patients were male, and the mean age was roughly 60 years with a range of roughly 23 to 90. The paper describes the monotherapy dose-escalation part (N ≈ 51 patients) of the phase I trial of ivuxolimab. Peripheral TCRbeta sequencing aimed to test whether ivuxolimab altered TCR sequence diversity and caused clonal T-cell expansion. Prior anti-PD-1, anti-PD-L1 or anti-CTLA-4 therapy was permitted, and checkpoint inhibitors had been received by more than 35% of dose-escalation patients. Partial responses were achieved by three dose-escalation patients, of whom one had hepatocellular carcinoma and two had cutaneous melanoma. Overall study outcomes, separate from this receptor: At doses of 0.1 to 3.0 mg/kg, clonal expansion of both CD4+ and CD8+ blood T cells was observed from baseline to week 6. The antigen specificity of the peripheral T cells that underwent clonal expansion was not determined. In partial responders in the 0.1-3.0 mg/kg groups, normalized peripheral clonal expansion was found to be among the lowest, especially among CD8+ T cells. Low levels of normalized T-cell clonal expansion were also seen in some nonresponding patients. After ivuxolimab, CD8+ T cells had more expanded clones than CD4+ T cells on average.

To sequence the TCRbeta CDR3 region, genomic DNA was isolated from the sorted cells. The immunoSEQ Assay was used for sequencing of TCRbeta CDR3 regions. TCRdb limited this immuneACCESS table to in-frame rearrangements with V and J called. A share of clones is missing; checked studies link under half to unresolved V genes, and the rest is unexplained. This sample comprises under 80,000 clones, approximately 90% of them detected only once. The ten largest account for 8% of the sample. Patients with a history of autoimmune disease or receiving systemic immunosuppression were excluded from the trial. Peripheral blood for TCR sequencing was drawn from every dose cohort at baseline, at cycle 4 day 1 and at cycle 7 day 1. The samples were drawn from a first-in-human, open-label, multicenter phase I dose-escalation trial of ivuxolimab. Adults with locally advanced or metastatic head and neck squamous cell, hepatocellular, melanoma or renal cell carcinoma were enrolled in the trial. Before TCR sequencing, CD4+ and CD8+ T cells were separately sorted from peripheral blood.

As for this clone: Its cognate antigen has yet to be identified. No much larger clone is present one base from it, and per-base qualities are unavailable.

V is clipped by 2 bases and J by 0 bases, and the sequence between their germline boundaries is 7 bases long. In the germline V gene, CDR1 corresponds to KGHSH and CDR2 to LQKENI. Counted from cysteine to phenylalanine, this CDR3 has 14 amino acids. Only the CDR3 portion is preserved as DNA: 42 bases, with reading frame beginning at the first base. This receptor was identified in an adult with an advanced solid tumor such as melanoma, head and neck, liver or kidney cancer. The chain is assembled from TRBV18 and TRBJ1-1; tentative D gene TRBD1, with 5 bases matching. Sequences were derived from CD4+ or CD8+ T cells sorted from blood, sampled in a trial of the OX40 agonist ivuxolimab. The DNA sequence is as follows: TGTGCCAGCTCACCAGGGGGAATGAACACTGAAGCTTTCTTT. The resulting protein is CASSPGGMNTEAFF.